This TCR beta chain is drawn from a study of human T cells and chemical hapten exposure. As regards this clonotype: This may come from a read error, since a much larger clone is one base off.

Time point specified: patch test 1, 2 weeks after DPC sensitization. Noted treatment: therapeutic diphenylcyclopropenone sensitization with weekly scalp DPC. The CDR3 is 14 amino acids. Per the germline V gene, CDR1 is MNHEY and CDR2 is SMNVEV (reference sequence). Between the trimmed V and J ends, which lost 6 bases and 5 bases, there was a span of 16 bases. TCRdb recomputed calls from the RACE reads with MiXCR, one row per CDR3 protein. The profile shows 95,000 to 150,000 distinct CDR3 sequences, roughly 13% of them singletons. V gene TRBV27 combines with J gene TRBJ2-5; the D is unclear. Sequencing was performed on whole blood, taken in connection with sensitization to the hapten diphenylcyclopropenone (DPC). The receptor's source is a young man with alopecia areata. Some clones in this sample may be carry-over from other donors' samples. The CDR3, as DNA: TGTGCCAGCAGCATCGCGACGGAATTGGAGACCCAGTACTTC. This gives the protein CASSIATELETQYF.